This T cell receptor beta chain originates from a study of control samples from healthy donors and cancer patients. Libraries were prepared by immunoSEQ multiplex PCR; TCRdb keeps only in-frame clonotypes and omits some of them. The sample consists of 130,000 or so clones, more than 80% of them appearing once. V lost 4 bases and J lost 1, with 15 bases in between. The CDR3 consists of 15 residues. The germline CDR1 and CDR2 sequences are SGHDT and YYEEEE. The clonotype was recovered from a man aged 50 or older in good health. V and J are TRBV5-6 and TRBJ2-7; no definite D call. Sequencing was carried out using blood. The CDR3 nucleotides read TGTGCCAGCAGCCCTCCGGGCGCGGAGTCCTACGAGCAGTACTTC. Translation: CASSPPGAESYEQYF.